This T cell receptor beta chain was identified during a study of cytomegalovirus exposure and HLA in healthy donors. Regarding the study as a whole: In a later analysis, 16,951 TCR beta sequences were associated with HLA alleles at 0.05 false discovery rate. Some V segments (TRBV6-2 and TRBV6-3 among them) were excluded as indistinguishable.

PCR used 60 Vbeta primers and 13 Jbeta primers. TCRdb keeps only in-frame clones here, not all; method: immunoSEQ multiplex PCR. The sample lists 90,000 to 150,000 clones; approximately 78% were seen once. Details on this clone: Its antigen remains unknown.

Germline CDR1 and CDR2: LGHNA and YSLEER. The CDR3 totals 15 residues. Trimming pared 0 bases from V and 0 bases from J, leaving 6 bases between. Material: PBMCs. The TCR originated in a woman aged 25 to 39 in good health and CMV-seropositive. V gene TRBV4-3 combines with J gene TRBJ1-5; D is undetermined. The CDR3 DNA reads TGCGCCAGCAGCCAAGACTTTTATAGCAATCAGCCCCAGCATTTT. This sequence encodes CASSQDFYSNQPQHF.